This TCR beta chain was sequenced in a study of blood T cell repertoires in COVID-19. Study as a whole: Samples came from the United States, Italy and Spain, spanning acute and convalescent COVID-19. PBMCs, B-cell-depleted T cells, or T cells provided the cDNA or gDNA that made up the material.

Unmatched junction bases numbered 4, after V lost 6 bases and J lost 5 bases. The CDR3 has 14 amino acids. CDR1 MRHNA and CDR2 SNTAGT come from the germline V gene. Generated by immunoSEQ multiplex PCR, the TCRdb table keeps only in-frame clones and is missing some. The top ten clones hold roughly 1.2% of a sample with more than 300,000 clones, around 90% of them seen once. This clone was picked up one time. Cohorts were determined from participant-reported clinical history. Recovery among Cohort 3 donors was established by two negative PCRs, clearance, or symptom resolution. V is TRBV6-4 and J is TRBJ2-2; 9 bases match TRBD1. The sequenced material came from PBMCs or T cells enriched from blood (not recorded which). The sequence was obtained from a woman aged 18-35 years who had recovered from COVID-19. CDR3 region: CASSRTGETGELFF. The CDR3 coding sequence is TGTGCCAGCAGCCGGACAGGGGAAACCGGGGAGCTGTTTTTT.